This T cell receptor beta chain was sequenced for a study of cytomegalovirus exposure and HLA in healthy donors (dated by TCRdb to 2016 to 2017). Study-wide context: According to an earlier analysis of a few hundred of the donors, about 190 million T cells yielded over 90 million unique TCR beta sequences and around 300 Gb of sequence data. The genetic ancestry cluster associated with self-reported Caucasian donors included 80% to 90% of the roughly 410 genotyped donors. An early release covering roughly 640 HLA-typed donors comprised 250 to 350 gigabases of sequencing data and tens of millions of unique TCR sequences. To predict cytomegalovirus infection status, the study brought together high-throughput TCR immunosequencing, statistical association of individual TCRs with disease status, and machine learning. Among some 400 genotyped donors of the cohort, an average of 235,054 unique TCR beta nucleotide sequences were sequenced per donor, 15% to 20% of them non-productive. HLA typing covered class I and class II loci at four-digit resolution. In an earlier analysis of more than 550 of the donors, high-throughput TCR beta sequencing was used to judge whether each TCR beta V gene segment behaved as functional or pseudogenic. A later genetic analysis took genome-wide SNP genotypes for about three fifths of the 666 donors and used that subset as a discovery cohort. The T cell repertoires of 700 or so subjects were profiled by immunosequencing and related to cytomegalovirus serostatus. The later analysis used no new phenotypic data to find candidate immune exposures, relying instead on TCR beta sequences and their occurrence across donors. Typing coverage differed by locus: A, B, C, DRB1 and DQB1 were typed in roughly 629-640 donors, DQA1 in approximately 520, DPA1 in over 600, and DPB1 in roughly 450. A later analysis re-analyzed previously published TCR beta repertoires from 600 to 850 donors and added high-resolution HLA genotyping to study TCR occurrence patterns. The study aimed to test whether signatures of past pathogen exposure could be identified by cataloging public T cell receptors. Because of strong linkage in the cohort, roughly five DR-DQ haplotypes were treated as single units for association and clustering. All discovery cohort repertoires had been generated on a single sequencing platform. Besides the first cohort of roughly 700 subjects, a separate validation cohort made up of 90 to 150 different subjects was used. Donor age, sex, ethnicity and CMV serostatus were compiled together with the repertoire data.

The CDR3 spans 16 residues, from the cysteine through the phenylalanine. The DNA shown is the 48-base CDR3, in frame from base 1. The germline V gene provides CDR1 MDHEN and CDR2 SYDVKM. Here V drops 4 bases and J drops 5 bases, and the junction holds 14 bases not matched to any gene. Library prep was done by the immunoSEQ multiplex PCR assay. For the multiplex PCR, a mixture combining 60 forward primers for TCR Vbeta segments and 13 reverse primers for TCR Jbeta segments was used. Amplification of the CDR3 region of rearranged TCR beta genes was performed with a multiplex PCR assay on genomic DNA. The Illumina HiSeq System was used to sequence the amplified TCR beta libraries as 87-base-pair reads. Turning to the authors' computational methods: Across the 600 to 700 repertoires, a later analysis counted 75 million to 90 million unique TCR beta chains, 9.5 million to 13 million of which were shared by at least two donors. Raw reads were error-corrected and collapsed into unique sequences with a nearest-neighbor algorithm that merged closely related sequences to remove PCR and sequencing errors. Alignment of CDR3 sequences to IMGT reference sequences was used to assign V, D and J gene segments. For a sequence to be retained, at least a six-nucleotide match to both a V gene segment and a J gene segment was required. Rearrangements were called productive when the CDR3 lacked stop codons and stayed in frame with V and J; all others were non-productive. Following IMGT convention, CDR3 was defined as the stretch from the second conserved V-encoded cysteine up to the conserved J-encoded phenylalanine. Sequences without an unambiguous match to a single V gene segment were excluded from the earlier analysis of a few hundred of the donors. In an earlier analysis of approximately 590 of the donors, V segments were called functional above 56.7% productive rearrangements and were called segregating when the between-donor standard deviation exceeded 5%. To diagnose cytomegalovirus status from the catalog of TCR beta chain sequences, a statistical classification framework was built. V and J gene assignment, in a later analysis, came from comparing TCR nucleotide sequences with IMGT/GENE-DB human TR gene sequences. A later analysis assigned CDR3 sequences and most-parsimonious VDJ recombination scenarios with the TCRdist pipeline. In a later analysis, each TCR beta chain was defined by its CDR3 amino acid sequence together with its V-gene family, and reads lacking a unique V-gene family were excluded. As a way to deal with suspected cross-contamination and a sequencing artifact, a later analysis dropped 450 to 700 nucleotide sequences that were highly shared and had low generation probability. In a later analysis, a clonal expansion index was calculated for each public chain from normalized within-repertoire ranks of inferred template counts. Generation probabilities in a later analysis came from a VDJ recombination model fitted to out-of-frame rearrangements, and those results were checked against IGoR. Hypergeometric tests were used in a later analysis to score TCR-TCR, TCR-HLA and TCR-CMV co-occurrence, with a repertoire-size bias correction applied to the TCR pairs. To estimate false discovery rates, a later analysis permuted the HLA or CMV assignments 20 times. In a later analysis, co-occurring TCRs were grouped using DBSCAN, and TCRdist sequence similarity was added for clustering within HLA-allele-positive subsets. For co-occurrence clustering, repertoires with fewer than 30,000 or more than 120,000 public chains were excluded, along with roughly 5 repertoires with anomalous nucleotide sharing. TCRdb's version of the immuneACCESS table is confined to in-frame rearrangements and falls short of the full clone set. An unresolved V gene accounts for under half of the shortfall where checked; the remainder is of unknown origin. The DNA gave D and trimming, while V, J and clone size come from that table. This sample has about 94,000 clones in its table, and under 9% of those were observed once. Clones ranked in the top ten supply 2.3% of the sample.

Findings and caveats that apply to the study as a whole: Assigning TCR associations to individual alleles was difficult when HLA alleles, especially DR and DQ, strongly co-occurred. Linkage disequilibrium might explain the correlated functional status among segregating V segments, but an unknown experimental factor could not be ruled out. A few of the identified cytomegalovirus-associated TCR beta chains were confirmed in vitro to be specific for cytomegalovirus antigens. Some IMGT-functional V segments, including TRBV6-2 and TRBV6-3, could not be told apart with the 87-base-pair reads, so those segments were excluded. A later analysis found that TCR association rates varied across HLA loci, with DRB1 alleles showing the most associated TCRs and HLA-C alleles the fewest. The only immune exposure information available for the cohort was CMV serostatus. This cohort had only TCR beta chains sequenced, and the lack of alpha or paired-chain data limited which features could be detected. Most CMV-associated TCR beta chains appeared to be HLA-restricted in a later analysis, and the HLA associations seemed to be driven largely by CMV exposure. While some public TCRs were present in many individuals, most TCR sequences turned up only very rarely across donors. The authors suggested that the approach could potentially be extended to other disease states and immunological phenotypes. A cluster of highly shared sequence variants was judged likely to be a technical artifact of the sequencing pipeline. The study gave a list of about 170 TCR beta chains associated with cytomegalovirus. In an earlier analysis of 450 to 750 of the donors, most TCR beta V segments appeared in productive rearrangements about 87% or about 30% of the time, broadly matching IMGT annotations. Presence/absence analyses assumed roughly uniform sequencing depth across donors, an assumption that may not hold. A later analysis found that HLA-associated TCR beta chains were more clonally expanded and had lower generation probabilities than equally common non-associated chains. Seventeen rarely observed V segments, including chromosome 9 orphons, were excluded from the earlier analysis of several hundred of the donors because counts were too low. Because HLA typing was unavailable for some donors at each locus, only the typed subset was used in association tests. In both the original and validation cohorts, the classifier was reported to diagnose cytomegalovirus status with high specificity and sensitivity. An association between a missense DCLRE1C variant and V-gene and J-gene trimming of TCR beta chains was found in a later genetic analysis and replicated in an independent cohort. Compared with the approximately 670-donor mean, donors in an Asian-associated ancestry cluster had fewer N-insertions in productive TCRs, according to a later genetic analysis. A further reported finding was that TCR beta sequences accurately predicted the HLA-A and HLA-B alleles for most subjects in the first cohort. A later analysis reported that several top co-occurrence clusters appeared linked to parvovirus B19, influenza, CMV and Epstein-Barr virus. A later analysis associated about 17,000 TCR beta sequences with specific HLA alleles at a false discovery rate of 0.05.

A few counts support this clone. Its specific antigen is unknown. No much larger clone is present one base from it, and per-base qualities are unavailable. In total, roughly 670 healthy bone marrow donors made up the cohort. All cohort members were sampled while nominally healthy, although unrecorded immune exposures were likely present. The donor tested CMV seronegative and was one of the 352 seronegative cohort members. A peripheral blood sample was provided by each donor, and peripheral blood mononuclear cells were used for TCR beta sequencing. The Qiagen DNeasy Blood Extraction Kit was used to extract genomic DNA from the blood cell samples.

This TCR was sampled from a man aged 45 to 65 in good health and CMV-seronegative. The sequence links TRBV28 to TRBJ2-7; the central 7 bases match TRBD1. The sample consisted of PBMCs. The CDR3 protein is CASSSHGLGGRDEQYF. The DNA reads TGTGCCAGCAGTTCACACGGATTAGGGGGCCGGGACGAGCAGTACTTC. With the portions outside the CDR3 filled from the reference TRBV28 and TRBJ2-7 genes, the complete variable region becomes DVKVTQSSRYLVKRTGEKVFLECVQDMDHENMFWYRQDPGLGLRLIYFSYDVKMKEKGDIPEGYSVSREKKERFSLILESASTNQTSMYLCASSSHGLGGRDEQYFGPGTRLTVT.